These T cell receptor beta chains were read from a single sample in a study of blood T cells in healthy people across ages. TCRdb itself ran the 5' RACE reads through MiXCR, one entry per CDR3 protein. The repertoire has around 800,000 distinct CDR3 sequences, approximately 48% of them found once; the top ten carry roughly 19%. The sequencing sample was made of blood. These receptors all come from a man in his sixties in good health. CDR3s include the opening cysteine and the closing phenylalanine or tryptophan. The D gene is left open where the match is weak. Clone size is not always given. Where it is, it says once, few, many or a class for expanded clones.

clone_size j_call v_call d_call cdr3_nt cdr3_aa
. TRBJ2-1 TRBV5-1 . TGCGCCAGCAGCGGCGGGGAGCCCTACAATGAGCAGTTCTTC CASSGGEPYNEQFF
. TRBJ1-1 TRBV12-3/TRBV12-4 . TGTGCCAGCAGTTTTCTCAAGTCCACTGAAGCTTTCTTT CASSFLKSTEAFF
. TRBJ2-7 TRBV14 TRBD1 TGTGCCAGCAGCCAAGCTACAGGGGGCGAGCAGTACTTC CASSQATGGEQYF
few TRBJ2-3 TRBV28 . TGTGCCAGCAGTTTTATAGAGGGGGGGCCCACAGATACGCAGTATTTT CASSFIEGGPTDTQYF
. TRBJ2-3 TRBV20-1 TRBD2 TGCAGTGCTCCTAGCGGGGGGGGAACAGATACGCAGTATTTT CSAPSGGGTDTQYF
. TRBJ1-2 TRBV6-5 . TGTGCCAGCAGTGGGAAGACATTTTATGGCTACACCTTC CASSGKTFYGYTF
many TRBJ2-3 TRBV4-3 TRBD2 TGCGCCAGCAGCCAAGATGGACTAGCGGCCGATACGCAGTATTTT CASSQDGLAADTQYF
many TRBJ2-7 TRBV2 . TGTGCCAGCATGGTCAGAACCTACGAGCAGTACTTC CASMVRTYEQYF
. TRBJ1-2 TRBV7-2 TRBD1 TGTGCCAGCAGCCGAGACCTGACAGGGTCTGCTAACTATGGCTACACCTTC CASSRDLTGSANYGYTF
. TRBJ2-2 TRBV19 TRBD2 TGTGCCAGTAGTCCGGGACTAGCGAACACCGGGGAGCTGTTTTTT CASSPGLANTGELFF
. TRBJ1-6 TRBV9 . TGTGCCAGCAGCCCGGGACACCGAAATTCACCCCTCCACTTT CASSPGHRNSPLHF
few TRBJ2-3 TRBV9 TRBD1 TGTGCCAGCAGCGAACCAGGGACAGGGGACGGCACAGATACGCAGTATTTT CASSEPGTGDGTDTQYF
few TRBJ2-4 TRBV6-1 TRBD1 TGTGCCAGCAGTCTAATCCGGGACAGGGGCAAAAACATTCAGTACTTC CASSLIRDRGKNIQYF
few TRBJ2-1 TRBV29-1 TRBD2 TGCAGCGTTGAAATAGGAGCTAGCGGGGAACGACATGAGCAGTTCTTC CSVEIGASGERHEQFF
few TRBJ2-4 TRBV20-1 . TGCAGTGCCTCCGAGGGACACCAAAGGTCTAGAAACATTCAGTACTTC CSASEGHQRSRNIQYF
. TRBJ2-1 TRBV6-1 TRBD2 TGTGCCAGCAGTGCCACGACTAGCTTTGGTGAGCAGTTCTTC CASSATTSFGEQFF
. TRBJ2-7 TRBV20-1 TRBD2 TGCAGTGCTAGCCCGACTAGCGGGGTTACCTACGAGCAGTACTTC CSASPTSGVTYEQYF
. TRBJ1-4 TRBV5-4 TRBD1 TGTGCCAGCAGACCGACCTCGGACAGGGATGAAAAACTGTTTTTT CASRPTSDRDEKLFF
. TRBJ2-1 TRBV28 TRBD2 TGTGCCAGCACCTCTTCGGCGGGGGGAGGGGGTGAGCAGTTCTTC CASTSSAGGGGEQFF
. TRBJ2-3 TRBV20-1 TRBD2 TGCAGTGCCTGGACTAGCGGGGTATCAGATACGCAGTATTTT CSAWTSGVSDTQYF
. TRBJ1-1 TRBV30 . TGTGCCTGGAGTGTACTGGGCCCTCCGAACACTGAAGCTTTCTTT CAWSVLGPPNTEAFF
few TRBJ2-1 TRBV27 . TGTGCCAGCAGTTCTTCCCCGGGACTGGGCTTACACAATGAGCAGTTCTTC CASSSSPGLGLHNEQFF
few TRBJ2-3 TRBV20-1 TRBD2 TGCAGTGCTAGTCTCAGGGAGGGAGGAGATACGCAGTATTTT CSASLREGGDTQYF
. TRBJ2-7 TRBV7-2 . TGTGCCAGCAGCACTCTTGGGGGGGGCCCGACCAAAGAGACCCTGTACTTC CASSTLGGGPTKETLYF
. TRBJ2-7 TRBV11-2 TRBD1 TGTGCCAGCAGCCGACAGGGGTTAGTTTACGAGCAGTACTTC CASSRQGLVYEQYF
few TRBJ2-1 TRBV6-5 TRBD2 TGTGCCAGCAGTCGCGGGGGGGCGTCATACAATGAGCAGTTCTTC CASSRGGASYNEQFF
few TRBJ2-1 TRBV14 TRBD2 TGTGCCAGCAACCCGGGACTAGACCGATCAGAGCAGTTCTTC CASNPGLDRSEQFF
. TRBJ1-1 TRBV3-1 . TGTGCCAGCAGCCTGAACCCGGGGACTGAAGCTTTCTTT CASSLNPGTEAFF
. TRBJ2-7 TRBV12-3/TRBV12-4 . TGTGCCAGCAGTTTCCTACGGTCCAGTCAGGGTATCAACGAGCAGTACTTC CASSFLRSSQGINEQYF
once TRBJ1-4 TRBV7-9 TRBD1 TGTGCCAGCAGACCCGGGACAGGGACGAAGGATGAAAAACTGTTTTTT CASRPGTGTKDEKLFF
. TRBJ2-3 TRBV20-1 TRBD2 TGCAGTGCCACCCCCTCCGCGGGGGGGAACACAGATACGCAGTATTTT CSATPSAGGNTDTQYF
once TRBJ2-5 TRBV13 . TGTACCAGCAGCTCACCGGGATCCCAAGAGACCCAGTACTTC CTSSSPGSQETQYF
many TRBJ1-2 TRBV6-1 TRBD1 TGTGCCACAGAACACCGGGACAGGGGGCTAGGGGGGCTCGGCTATGGCTACACCTTC CATEHRDRGLGGLGYGYTF
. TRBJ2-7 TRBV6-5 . TGTGCCAGCAGTTACTCGATAGGCAAAACGGGGGAGCAGTACTTC CASSYSIGKTGEQYF
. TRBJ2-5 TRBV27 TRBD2 TGTGCCAGCGGACTGACTAGCTTCGATGAGCAGTACTTC CASGLTSFDEQYF
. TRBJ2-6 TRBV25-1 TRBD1 TGTGCCAGCAGTGAATCACCGGGACAGGGCTCTTCTGGGGCCAACGTCCTGACTTTC CASSESPGQGSSGANVLTF
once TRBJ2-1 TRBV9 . TGTGCCAGCAGCGCGACCCTAGGGGCGGGGTCTTACAATGAGCAGTTCTTC CASSATLGAGSYNEQFF
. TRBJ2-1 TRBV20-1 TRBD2 TGCAGTGCTAGAGCTATCGGACTAGCGGGGGGGCCTAAAAATGAACAGTTCTTC CSARAIGLAGGPKNEQFF
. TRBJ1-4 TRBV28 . TGTGCCGGGGCAGCCGATATCGGTGAAAAACTGTTTTTT CAGAADIGEKLFF
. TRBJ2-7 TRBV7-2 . TGTGCCAGCAGCTTACAGGGCAACCGGGAGCAGTACTTC CASSLQGNREQYF
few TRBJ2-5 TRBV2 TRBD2 TGTGCCAGCAGTGGAACCCTAGCGGGGGGCCAGGTGAAGGCCCAGTACTTC CASSGTLAGGQVKAQYF
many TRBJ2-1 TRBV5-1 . TGCGCCAGCAGCTTGGCACATCAAAACAATGAGCAGTTCTTC CASSLAHQNNEQFF